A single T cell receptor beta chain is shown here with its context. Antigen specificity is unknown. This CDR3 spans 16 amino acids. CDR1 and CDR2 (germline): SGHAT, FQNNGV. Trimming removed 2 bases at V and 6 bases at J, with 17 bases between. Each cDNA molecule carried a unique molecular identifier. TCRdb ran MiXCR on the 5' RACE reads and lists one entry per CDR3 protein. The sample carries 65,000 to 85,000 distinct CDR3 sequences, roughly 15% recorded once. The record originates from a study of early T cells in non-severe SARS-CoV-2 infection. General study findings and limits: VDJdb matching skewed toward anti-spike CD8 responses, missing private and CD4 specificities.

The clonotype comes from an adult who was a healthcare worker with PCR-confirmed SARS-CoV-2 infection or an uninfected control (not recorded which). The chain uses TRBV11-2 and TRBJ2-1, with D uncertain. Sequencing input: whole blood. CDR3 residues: CASSLILTTLFNEQFF. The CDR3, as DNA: TGTGCCAGCAGCTTAATACTCACCACACTATTCAATGAGCAGTTCTTC.